The entry below gives a single TCR beta chain sequence along with its context. The data are from a study of blood T cell repertoires in COVID-19. The germline CDR1 and CDR2 sequences are LGHNA and YNFKEQ. This CDR3 region has 16 residues. The ends were cut back, 4 bases at V and 1 base at J, with 15 bases in the middle. Data came from immunoSEQ multiplex PCR; TCRdb stores just in-frame clones and leaves some out. The table has 200,000 to 300,000 clones, around nine tenths seen once. The TCR originated in a woman in her sixties with COVID-19, enrolled during active disease. Sequencing was done on a sample of peripheral blood. This chain connects TRBV4-2 to TRBJ2-3; tentatively, D is TRBD2 (5 bases). The CDR3: CASSPSRGRGTDTQYF. In DNA form, the CDR3 reads TGTGCCAGCAGCCCCTCTCGGGGTCGGGGCACAGATACGCAGTATTTT.